The TCR beta chain described here comes from a study of T-cell memory formation after mild COVID-19. Germline assignment: CDR1 MNHNS and CDR2 SASEGT. The CDR3 has 13 amino acids. V lost 2 bases and J 3 bases, leaving 5 bases between the germline ends. This clonotype was found a few times. Each CDR3 protein is one row after TCRdb ran MiXCR on the 5' RACE reads. Of roughly 130,000 distinct CDR3 sequences in the sample, about 5.9% are singletons; the top ten hold around 2%. The clonotype originates from an adult woman who had mild COVID-19 (a few samples of this study predate the infection). Cell type and time point are not known. The rearrangement joins TRBV6-1 to TRBJ2-4, with D unclear. The sequencing sample was made of PBMCs or a T cell subset sorted from them (not recorded which). CDR3 nucleotide sequence: TGTGCCAGCAGTGAAAATCTCAAAAACATTCAGTACTTC. Protein: CASSENLKNIQYF.